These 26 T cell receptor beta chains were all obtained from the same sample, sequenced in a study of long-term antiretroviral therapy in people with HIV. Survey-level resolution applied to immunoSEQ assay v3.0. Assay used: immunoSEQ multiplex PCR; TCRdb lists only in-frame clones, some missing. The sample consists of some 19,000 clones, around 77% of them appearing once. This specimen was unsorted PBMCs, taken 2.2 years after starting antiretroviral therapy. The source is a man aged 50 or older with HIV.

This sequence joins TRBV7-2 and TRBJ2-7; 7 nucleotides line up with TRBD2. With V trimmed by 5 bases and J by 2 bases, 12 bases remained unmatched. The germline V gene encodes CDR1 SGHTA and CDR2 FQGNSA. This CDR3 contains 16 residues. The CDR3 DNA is TGTGCCAGCAGCCAATACGGAGCGGGGACCCCCTACGAGCAGTACTTC. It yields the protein CASSQYGAGTPYEQYF.

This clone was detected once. The CDR3 nucleotides are TGTGCCAGCATCAAAAACGTGGCACAAGAGACCCAGTACTTC. Translation gives CASIKNVAQETQYF. This chain uses TRBV7-9 with TRBJ2-5; D not certain. Germline values: CDR1 SEHNR, CDR2 FQNEAQ (reference sequence). V lost 7 bases to trimming and J lost 2 bases, with 14 bases between them. The CDR3 extends over 14 amino acids.

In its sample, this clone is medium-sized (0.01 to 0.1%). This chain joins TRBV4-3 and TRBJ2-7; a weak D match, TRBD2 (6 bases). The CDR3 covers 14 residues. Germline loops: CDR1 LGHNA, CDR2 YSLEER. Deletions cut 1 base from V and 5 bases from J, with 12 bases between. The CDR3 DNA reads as TGCGCCAGCAGCCAAGGGAGGGCGAGGGACGAGCAGTACTTC. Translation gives CASSQGRARDEQYF.

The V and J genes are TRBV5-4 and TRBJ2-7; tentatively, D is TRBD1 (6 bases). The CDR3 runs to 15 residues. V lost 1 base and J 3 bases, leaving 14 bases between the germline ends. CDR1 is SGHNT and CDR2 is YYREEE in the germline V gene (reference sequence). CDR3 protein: CASSLTGLGHYEQYF. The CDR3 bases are TGTGCCAGCAGCTTGACGGGCTTGGGACACTACGAGCAGTACTTC.

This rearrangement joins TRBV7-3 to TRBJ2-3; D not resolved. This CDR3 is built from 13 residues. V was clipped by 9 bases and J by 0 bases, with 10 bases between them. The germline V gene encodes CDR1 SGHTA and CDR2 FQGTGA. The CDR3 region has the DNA TGTGCCAGTGGACCTGAGAGCACAGATACGCAGTATTTT. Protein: CASGPESTDTQYF. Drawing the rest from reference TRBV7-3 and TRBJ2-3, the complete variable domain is GAGVSQTPSNKVTEKGKYVELRCDPISGHTALYWYRQSLGQGPEFLIYFQGTGAADDSGLPNDRFFAVRPEGSVSTLKIQRTERGDSAVYLCASGPESTDTQYFGPGTRLTVL.

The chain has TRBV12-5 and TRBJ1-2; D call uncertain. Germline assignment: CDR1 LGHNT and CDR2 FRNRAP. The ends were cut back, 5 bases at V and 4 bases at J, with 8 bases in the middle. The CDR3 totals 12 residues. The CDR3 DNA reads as TGTGCTAGTGGTGGATCGGGCTATGGCTACACCTTC. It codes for CASGGSGYGYTF.

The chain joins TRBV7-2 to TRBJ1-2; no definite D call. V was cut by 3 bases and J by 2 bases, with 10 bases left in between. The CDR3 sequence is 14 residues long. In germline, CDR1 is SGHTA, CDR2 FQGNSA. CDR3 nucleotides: TGTGCCAGCAGCTTGAAAGGGATCAACTATGGCTACACCTTC. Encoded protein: CASSLKGINYGYTF.

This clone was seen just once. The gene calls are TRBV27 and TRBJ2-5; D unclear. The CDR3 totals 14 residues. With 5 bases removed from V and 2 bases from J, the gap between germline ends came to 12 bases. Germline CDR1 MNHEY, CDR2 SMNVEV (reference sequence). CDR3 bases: TGTGCCAGCAGTCCCTGGATATTGCAAGAGACCCAGTACTTC. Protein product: CASSPWILQETQYF.

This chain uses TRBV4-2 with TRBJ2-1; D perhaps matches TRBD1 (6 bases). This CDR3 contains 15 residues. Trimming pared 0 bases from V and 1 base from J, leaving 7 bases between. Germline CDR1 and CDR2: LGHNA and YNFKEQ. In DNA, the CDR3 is TGTGCCAGCAGCCAAGAACAGGGATCCTACAATGAGCAGTTCTTC. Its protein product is CASSQEQGSYNEQFF.

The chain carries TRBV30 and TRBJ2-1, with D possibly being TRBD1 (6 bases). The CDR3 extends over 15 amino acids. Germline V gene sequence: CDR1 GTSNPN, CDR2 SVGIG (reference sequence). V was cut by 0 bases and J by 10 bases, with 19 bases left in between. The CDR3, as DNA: TGTGCCTGGAGTGTAGGTAGGGACATCGGTTTAGAGCAGTTCTTC. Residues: CAWSVGRDIGLEQFF.

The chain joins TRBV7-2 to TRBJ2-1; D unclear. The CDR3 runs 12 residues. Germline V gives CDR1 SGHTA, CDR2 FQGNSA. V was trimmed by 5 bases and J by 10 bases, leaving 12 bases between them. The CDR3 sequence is CASSPAVGEQFF. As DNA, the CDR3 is TGTGCCAGCAGCCCCGCCGTCGGGGAGCAGTTCTTC.

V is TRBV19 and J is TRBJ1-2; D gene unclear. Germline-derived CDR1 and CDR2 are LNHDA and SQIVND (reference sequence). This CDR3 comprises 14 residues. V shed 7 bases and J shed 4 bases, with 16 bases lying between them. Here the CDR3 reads CASTFNVDAYGYTF. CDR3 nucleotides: TGTGCCAGTACCTTCAATGTGGACGCCTATGGCTACACCTTC.

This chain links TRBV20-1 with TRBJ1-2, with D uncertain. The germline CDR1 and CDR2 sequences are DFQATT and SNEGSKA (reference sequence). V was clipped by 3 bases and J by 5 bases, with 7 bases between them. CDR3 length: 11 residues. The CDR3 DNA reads TGCAGTGCTAGGGCGGGTTATGGCTACACCTTC. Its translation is CSARAGYGYTF.

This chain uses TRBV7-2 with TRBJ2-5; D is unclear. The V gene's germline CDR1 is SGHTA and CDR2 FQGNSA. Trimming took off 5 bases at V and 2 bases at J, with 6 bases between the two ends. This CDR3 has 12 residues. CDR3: CASSQYQETQYF. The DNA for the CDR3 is TGTGCCAGCAGCCAGTATCAAGAGACCCAGTACTTC.

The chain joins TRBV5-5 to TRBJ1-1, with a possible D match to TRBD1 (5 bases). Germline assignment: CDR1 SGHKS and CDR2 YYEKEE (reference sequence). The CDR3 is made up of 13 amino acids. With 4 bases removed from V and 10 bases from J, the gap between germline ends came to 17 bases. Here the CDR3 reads CASSPGAGPPAFF. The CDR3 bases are TGTGCCAGCAGCCCCGGAGCAGGGCCGCCAGCTTTCTTT.

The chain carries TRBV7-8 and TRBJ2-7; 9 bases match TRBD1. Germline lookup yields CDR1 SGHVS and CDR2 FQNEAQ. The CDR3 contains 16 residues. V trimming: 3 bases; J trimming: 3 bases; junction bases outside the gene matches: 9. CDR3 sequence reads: CASSFRTGVGGYEQYF. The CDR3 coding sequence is TGTGCCAGCAGCTTCCGGACAGGGGTTGGGGGCTACGAGCAGTACTTC.

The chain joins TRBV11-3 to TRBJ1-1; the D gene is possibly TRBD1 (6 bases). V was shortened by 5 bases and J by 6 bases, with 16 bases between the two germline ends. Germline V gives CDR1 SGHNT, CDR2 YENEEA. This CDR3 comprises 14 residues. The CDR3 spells CASSPPTGLPEAFF. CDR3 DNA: TGTGCCAGCAGCCCCCCGACAGGTCTCCCTGAAGCTTTCTTT.

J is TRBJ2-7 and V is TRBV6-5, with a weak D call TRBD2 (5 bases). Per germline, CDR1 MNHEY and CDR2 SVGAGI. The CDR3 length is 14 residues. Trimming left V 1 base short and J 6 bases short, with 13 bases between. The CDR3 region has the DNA TGTGCCAGCAGTTACTTAGGGAGATCACGCGAGCAGTACTTC. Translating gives CASSYLGRSREQYF.

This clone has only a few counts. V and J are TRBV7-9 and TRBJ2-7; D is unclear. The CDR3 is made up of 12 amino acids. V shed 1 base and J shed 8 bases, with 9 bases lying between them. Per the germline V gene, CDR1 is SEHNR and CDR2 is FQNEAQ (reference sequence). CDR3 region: CASSLDTPKQYF. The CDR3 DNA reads TGTGCCAGCAGCTTAGATACCCCTAAGCAGTACTTC.

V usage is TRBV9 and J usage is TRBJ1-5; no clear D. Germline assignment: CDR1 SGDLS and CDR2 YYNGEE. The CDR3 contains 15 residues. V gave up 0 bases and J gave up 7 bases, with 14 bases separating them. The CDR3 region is CASSVGAGGGQPQHF. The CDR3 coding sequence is TGTGCCAGCAGCGTAGGGGCAGGAGGCGGCCAGCCCCAGCATTTT.

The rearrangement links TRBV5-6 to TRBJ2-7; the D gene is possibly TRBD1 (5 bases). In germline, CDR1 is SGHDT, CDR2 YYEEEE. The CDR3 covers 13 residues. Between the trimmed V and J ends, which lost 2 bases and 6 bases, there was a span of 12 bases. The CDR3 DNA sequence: TGTGCCAGCAGCTTCCTACAGGATTCCGAGCAGTACTTC. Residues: CASSFLQDSEQYF.

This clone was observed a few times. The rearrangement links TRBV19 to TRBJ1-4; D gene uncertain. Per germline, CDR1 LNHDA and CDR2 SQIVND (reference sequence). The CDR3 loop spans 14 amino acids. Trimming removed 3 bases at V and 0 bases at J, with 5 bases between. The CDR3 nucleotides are TGTGCCAGTAGTATGGGAGCAACTAATGAAAAACTGTTTTTT. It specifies CASSMGATNEKLFF.

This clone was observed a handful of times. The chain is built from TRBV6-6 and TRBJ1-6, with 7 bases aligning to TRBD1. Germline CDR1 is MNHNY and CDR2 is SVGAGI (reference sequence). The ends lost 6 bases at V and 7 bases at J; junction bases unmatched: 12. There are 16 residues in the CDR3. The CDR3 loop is CASRDDRVVFNSPLHF. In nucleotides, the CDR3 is TGTGCCAGCAGGGATGACAGGGTCGTATTCAATTCACCCCTCCACTTT.

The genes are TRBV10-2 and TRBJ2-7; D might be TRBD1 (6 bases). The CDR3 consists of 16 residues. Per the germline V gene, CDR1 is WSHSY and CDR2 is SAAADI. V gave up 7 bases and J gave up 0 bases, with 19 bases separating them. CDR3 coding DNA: TGCGCCAGCAACTATGGTCCGGGGACAAGCTCCTACGAGCAGTACTTC. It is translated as CASNYGPGTSSYEQYF.

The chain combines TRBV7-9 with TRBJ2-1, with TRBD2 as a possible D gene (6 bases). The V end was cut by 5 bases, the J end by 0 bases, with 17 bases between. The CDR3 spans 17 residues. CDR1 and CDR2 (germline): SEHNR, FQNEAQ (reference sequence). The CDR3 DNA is TGTGCCAGCAGCCCGCAGCGGGTTAGGAGCTCCTACAATGAGCAGTTCTTC. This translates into CASSPQRVRSSYNEQFF.

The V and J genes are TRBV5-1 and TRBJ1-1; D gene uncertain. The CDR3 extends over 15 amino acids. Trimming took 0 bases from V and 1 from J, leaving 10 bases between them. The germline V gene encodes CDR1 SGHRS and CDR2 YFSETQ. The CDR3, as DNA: TGCGCCAGCAGCTTGGGGGCCTATGAGAACACTGAAGCTTTCTTT. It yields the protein CASSLGAYENTEAFF.